The 6 T cell receptor beta chains in this list originate from one sample, sequenced in a study of OX40 agonist ivuxolimab in advanced cancers. TCRdb keeps only in-frame clones here, not all; method: immunoSEQ multiplex PCR. The sample records tens of thousands of clones, approximately 90% being singletons. Material: CD4+ or CD8+ T cells sorted from blood, obtained in a trial of the OX40 agonist ivuxolimab. Receptor source: an adult with an advanced solid tumor such as melanoma, head and neck, liver or kidney cancer.

The chain joins TRBV27 to TRBJ2-1, with 10 bases that match TRBD2. CDR1 is MNHEY and CDR2 is SMNVEV in the germline V gene (reference sequence). The CDR3 runs to 15 residues. Unmatched junction bases numbered 3, after V lost 3 bases and J lost 4 bases. Here the CDR3 reads CASSLTSGPYNEQFF. CDR3 coding DNA: TGTGCCAGCAGTTTGACTAGCGGGCCTTACAATGAGCAGTTCTTC.

This clone was seen a few times. The V call is TRBV7-9, the J call TRBJ2-1; 8 nucleotides align to TRBD1. From germline, CDR1 is SEHNR and CDR2 FQNEAQ (reference sequence). The J segment lost 9 bases and the V segment lost 1 base, leaving 2 bases of the junction unmatched. CDR3 length equals 13 residues. The CDR3 loop reads CASSLGTGREQFF. CDR3 sequence (DNA): TGTGCCAGCAGCTTAGGGACAGGGCGTGAGCAGTTCTTC.

The chain joins TRBV7-2 to TRBJ2-5, with 15 bases fitting TRBD2. Unmatched junction bases numbered 8, after V lost 2 bases and J lost 7 bases. The CDR3 has 17 residues. The germline V gene encodes CDR1 SGHTA and CDR2 FQGNSA. The CDR3 region has the DNA TGTGCCAGCAGCTTAACCGGACTAGCGGGAGGGCTTGGGACCCAGTACTTC. It specifies CASSLTGLAGGLGTQYF.

This clone was seen only once. The rearrangement joins TRBV28 to TRBJ1-1, with D uncertain. Trimming left V 5 bases short and J 8 bases short, with 15 bases between. This CDR3 has 13 residues. The germline V gene encodes CDR1 MDHEN and CDR2 SYDVKM. CDR3 in amino acids: CASSPRRRVEAFF. Written as DNA, the CDR3 is TGTGCCAGCAGTCCGCGACGGCGCGTGGAAGCTTTCTTT.

This sequence joins TRBV13 and TRBJ2-7, with D tentatively TRBD1 or TRBD2 (5 bases each). The germline gives CDR1 PRHDT, CDR2 FYEKMQ (reference sequence). This CDR3 has 13 amino acids. V dropped 0 bases and J dropped 6 bases, with 9 bases sitting between them. The CDR3 bases are TGTGCCAGCAGCTTAGGGGGGGTGGCCGAGCAGTACTTC. It encodes CASSLGGVAEQYF.

The chain employs TRBV4-1 and TRBJ2-5; TRBD2 might be the D (5 bases). The J call could be wrong; TRBJ2-7 is a better fit for the DNA end. Germline loops: CDR1 MGHRA, CDR2 YSYEKL. The CDR3 is made up of 14 amino acids. CDR3 region: CASSPLPGSDEQYF. Here the CDR3 DNA reads TGCGCCAGCAGCCCTCTCCCGGGGTCGGACGAGCAGTACTTC.